The rows below give T cell receptor beta chains drawn from one sample of a study of cytotoxic CD8 clonotypes in ibrutinib-treated CLL. The repertoire was sequenced with immunoSEQ multiplex PCR; TCRdb's copy has only in-frame clones and lacks some. Of 200,000 to 250,000 clones in the sample, over 65% were seen once. The sample was PBMCs, taken after 12 months of ibrutinib treatment. These receptors were collected from a human donor with chronic lymphocytic leukemia. The CDR3 runs from the conserved cysteine through the conserved F or W. Each record gives: V gene, J gene, D gene, clone size, CDR3 DNA, CDR3 protein. D genes are given only for firm matches. Clone size is not always given. Where it is, it says once, few, many or a class for expanded clones.

TRBV7-9	TRBJ1-1	TRBD1	-	TGTGCCAGCAGCTCCTGGACAGGGCCAACTGAAGCTTTCTTT	CASSSWTGPTEAFF
TRBV7-9	TRBJ1-5	-	-	TGTGCCAGCAGCCCCCCGACAGGCACGACACATTTT	CASSPPTGTTHF
TRBV5-1	TRBJ2-7	-	-	TGCGCCAGCAGCCGTGGGCAGGGTATTCCCTACGAGCAGTACTTC	CASSRGQGIPYEQYF
TRBV9	TRBJ2-5	TRBD2	-	TGTGCCAGCAGTTCTTTAGCGGGAGGACACCAAGAGACCCAGTACTTC	CASSSLAGGHQETQYF
TRBV6-6	TRBJ1-1	-	-	TGTGCCAGCAGTTCCTTGGGACCGAACACTGAAGCTTTCTTT	CASSSLGPNTEAFF
TRBV28	TRBJ2-1	-	-	TGTGCCAGCAGTTTACAGGGCGGGGACAATGAGCAGTTCTTC	CASSLQGGDNEQFF
TRBV7-3	TRBJ2-7	-	-	TGTGCCAGCAGCGCTGGGGTCAGCCACGAGCAGTACTTC	CASSAGVSHEQYF
TRBV4-1	TRBJ2-2	-	-	TGCGCCAGCAGCCAAGTTGCTAAGGTCACCGGGGAGCTGTTTTTT	CASSQVAKVTGELFF
TRBV4-2	TRBJ1-5	-	-	TGTGCCAGCAGCCAAGATCGGGGGGGGCTTCAGCCCCAGCATTTT	CASSQDRGGLQPQHF
TRBV27	TRBJ1-2	TRBD1	-	TGTGCCAGCAGCTGGGGACAGGGGGCGGGAGTTAGGAGTGGCTACACCTTC	CASSWGQGAGVRSGYTF
TRBV7-9	TRBJ2-3	-	-	TGTGCCAGCAGCCCTATGATGAGGGAGGGCACAGATACGCAGTATTTT	CASSPMMREGTDTQYF
TRBV6-1	TRBJ1-2	TRBD1	-	TGTGCCAGCAGTACTCGGACAGGGCTTAACTATGGCTACACCTTC	CASSTRTGLNYGYTF
TRBV7-2	TRBJ2-7	-	few	TGTGCCAGCAGCTTAGCTGCCTACGAGCAGTACTTC	CASSLAAYEQYF
TRBV29-1	TRBJ1-2	TRBD1	-	TGCAGCGCACGGGACAGGGCCTATGGCTACACCTTC	CSARDRAYGYTF
TRBV2	TRBJ2-3	-	-	TGTGCCAGCAGTCAAACAAGGATTAAAGATACGCAGTATTTT	CASSQTRIKDTQYF
TRBV30	TRBJ2-7	-	-	TGTGCCTGGACCGACGGGAGCTCCTACGAGCAGTACTTC	CAWTDGSSYEQYF
TRBV9	TRBJ2-5	TRBD2	-	TGTGCCAGCAGCTCCGAAGGACTAGCCCTCCAAGAGACCCAGTACTTC	CASSSEGLALQETQYF
TRBV19	TRBJ1-5	-	-	TGTGCCAGTACGGTAAAAAGCAATCAGCCCCAGCATTTT	CASTVKSNQPQHF
TRBV4-3	TRBJ2-7	-	-	TGCGCCAGCAGCCAAGATAGAAGCTACGAGCAGTACTTC	CASSQDRSYEQYF
TRBV11-1	TRBJ2-7	TRBD2	-	TGTGCCAGCAGCTTAGGCGGGGGGGCAGCCTACGAGCAGTACTTC	CASSLGGGAAYEQYF